One and the same sample provided the 25 T cell receptor beta chains below, sequenced in a study of blood T cell repertoires in COVID-19. Sequencing was performed with immunoSEQ multiplex PCR; in TCRdb, only in-frame clones are kept and a portion is missing. The repertoire has 110,000 to 150,000 clones, about 87% of them found once; the top ten carry approximately 40%. Sequences were obtained from peripheral blood. These receptors all come from a human donor in a cohort sampled during active COVID-19.

The genes are TRBV14 and TRBJ1-6, with a tentative D call TRBD1 (6 bases). V shed 4 bases and J shed 7 bases, with 20 bases lying between them. CDR1 is SGHDN and CDR2 is FVKESK in the germline V gene. The CDR3 consists of 17 residues. The CDR3 DNA reads TGTGCCAGCAGCCGCCCCCCGGGCAGGGGAAGGAATTCACCCCTCCACTTT. It specifies CASSRPPGRGRNSPLHF. Variable domain in full (rest from reference TRBV14 and TRBJ1-6): EAGVTQFPSHSVIEKGQTVTLRCDPISGHDNLYWYRRVMGKEIKFLLHFVKESKQDESGMPNNRFLAERTGGTYSTLKVQPAELEDSGVYFCASSRPPGRGRNSPLHFGNGTRLTVT.

CDR3 DNA sequence: TGTGCCAGCAGATTAAACTACGAGCAGTACTTC. It encodes CASRLNYEQYF. V gene TRBV5-8 combines with J gene TRBJ2-7; the D is unclear. The CDR3 consists of 11 residues. Trimming took off 5 bases at V and 3 bases at J, with 6 bases between the two ends. From germline, CDR1 is SGHTS and CDR2 YDEGEE.

This clone was counted only a few times. The V and J genes are TRBV3-1 (or the pseudogene TRBV3-2) and TRBJ1-1; D gene ambiguous. The CDR3 is made up of 15 amino acids. Trimming removed 1 base from V and 1 base from J, with 10 bases in between. From germline, CDR1 is LGHDT and CDR2 YNNKEL (reference sequence). The CDR3: CASSQGGYQNTEAFF. The CDR3 DNA reads TGTGCCAGCAGCCAAGGAGGGTACCAGAACACTGAAGCTTTCTTT.

V usage is TRBV4-3 and J usage is TRBJ1-1; possibly TRBD1 for D (5 bases). The CDR3 totals 14 residues. Germline V gene lookup returns CDR1 LGHNA and CDR2 YSLEER. The ends were cut back, 2 bases at V and 8 bases at J, with 15 bases in the middle. The CDR3 is CASSQKRGLWEAFF. The CDR3 DNA is TGCGCCAGCAGCCAAAAAAGGGGACTGTGGGAAGCTTTCTTT.

V gene TRBV12-3 or TRBV12-4 combines with J gene TRBJ2-7; D is unclear. The CDR3 sequence is 9 residues long. Here the CDR3 reads CASSFSADV. For the CDR3, the DNA is TGTGCCAGCAGTTTTTCCGCGGACGTC.

The chain combines TRBV7-2 with TRBJ2-3; no clear D gene. CDR1 and CDR2 (germline): SGHTA, FQGNSA. The CDR3 consists of 16 residues. The germline V and J ends were trimmed by 1 base and 2 bases, with 13 bases remaining between them. The CDR3 spells CASSLDGPQPTDTQYF. DNA for the CDR3: TGTGCCAGCAGCTTAGACGGTCCGCAACCCACAGATACGCAGTATTTT.

The chain recombines TRBV27 with TRBJ1-5; 8 bases are shared with TRBD1. Germline trimming cut 5 bases from V and 6 bases from J; bases unmatched to any gene: 18. Germline loops: CDR1 MNHEY, CDR2 SMNVEV (reference sequence). CDR3 length equals 18 residues. CDR3 sequence: CASSPWLGGQGGSQPQHF. DNA for the CDR3: TGTGCCAGCAGTCCCTGGCTTGGCGGACAGGGAGGGAGTCAGCCCCAGCATTTT.

The chain is built from TRBV19 and TRBJ1-1; TRBD1 agrees at 9 bases. V was clipped by 8 bases and J by 1 base; unmatched bases: 8. Germline V gene lookup returns CDR1 LNHDA and CDR2 SQIVND (reference sequence). The CDR3 runs 15 residues. CDR3 amino acids: CASGRGDRANTEAFF. As DNA, the CDR3 is TGTGCCAGTGGTCGGGGGGACAGGGCGAACACTGAAGCTTTCTTT.

The genes are TRBV6-2 or TRBV6-3 and TRBJ2-5, with 7 bases that match TRBD2. The CDR3 length is 13 residues. After removal of 6 bases from V and 4 bases from J, the junction contained 5 bases not matched to a gene. The germline V gene encodes CDR1 MNHEY and CDR2 SVGEGT. The CDR3 coding sequence is TGTGCCAGCAGCCGGACTAGGGGAGAGACCCAGTACTTC. Translated, it gives CASSRTRGETQYF.

This chain joins TRBV9 and TRBJ2-3; tentatively, D is TRBD2 (6 bases). The CDR3 totals 14 residues. Trimming left V 0 bases short and J 5 bases short, with 10 bases between. Germline V gene data show CDR1 as SGDLS and CDR2 as YYNGEE. CDR3 DNA: TGTGCCAGCAGCGTAGAGGCAGCGGGAGATACGCAGTATTTT. It codes for CASSVEAAGDTQYF.

The chain joins TRBV9 to TRBJ2-2, with TRBD1 matching over 8 bases. The germline V gene encodes CDR1 SGDLS and CDR2 YYNGEE. The ends lost 0 bases at V and 6 bases at J; junction bases unmatched: 1. The CDR3 is 14 amino acids. CDR3 sequence reads: CASSVGTGSGELFF. The CDR3 region has the DNA TGTGCCAGCAGCGTAGGGACAGGGTCCGGGGAGCTGTTTTTT.

The count of this clone is one. CDR3 sequence (DNA): TGTGCCATCAGCGGACGGGACTCTGGGGCCAACGTCCTGACTTTC. Translation gives CAISGRDSGANVLTF. The chain uses TRBV10-3 and TRBJ2-6, with D perhaps matching TRBD2 (5 bases). Germline assignment: CDR1 ENHRY and CDR2 SYGVKD. V was clipped by 6 bases and J by 0 bases, with 9 bases between them. The CDR3 runs to 15 residues.

This chain connects TRBV5-1 to TRBJ1-2; the D is unclear. The CDR3 loop spans 14 amino acids. In germline, CDR1 is SGHRS, CDR2 YFSETQ. V was shortened by 0 bases and J by 7 bases, with 13 bases between the two germline ends. CDR3 nucleotide sequence: TGCGCCAGCAGCTTGGATTTCCAGGCCTCTGGCTACACCTTC. Amino acid sequence: CASSLDFQASGYTF.

V is TRBV30 and J is TRBJ1-4, with D possibly being TRBD1 (5 bases). The CDR3 spans 14 residues. Trimming shortened V by 3 bases and J by 7 bases, and 15 bases separated the two germline ends. Germline V lookup: CDR1 GTSNPN, CDR2 SVGIG (reference sequence). For the CDR3, the DNA is TGTGCCTGGAGGGGGCAAGGGTTAGGTGAAAAACTGTTTTTT. This translates into CAWRGQGLGEKLFF.

This clone was seen once. The V gene is TRBV7-2, the J gene TRBJ1-1, with TRBD1 matching 8 bases. Germline lookup yields CDR1 SGHTA and CDR2 FQGNSA. The length of the CDR3 is 14 residues. Trimming took 0 bases from V and 8 from J; bases not matched to a gene: 5. The CDR3 nucleotides read TGTGCCAGCAGCTTAGCGCGTCAGGGGGCGGAAGCTTTCTTT. Its protein product is CASSLARQGAEAFF.

This rearrangement joins TRBV7-8 to TRBJ2-7; TRBD2 agrees at 10 bases. The germline CDR1 and CDR2 sequences are SGHVS and FQNEAQ. The CDR3 is 15 amino acids. V shed 5 bases, J shed 2 bases, and the junction held 6 bases outside the gene matches. The DNA for the CDR3 is TGTGCCAGCAGCCAAGGACTAGCGGAAACCTACGAGCAGTACTTC. It codes for CASSQGLAETYEQYF.

Here the CDR3 reads CASSTENTEAFF. The CDR3 DNA is TGTGCCAGCAGCACAGAGAACACTGAAGCTTTCTTT. The chain joins TRBV2 to TRBJ1-1, with no clear D. Germline values: CDR1 SNHLY, CDR2 FYNNEI. Deletions cut 6 bases from V and 1 base from J, with 6 bases between. CDR3 length equals 12 residues.

The chain combines TRBV7-2 with TRBJ2-1; 11 nucleotides agree with TRBD1. The CDR3 is 15 amino acids. From germline, CDR1 is SGHTA and CDR2 FQGNSA. The trim removed 4 bases at V and 5 bases at J, leaving 4 bases unmatched. CDR3 coding DNA: TGTGCCAGCAGCTCGTGGGACAGGGGGAACAATGAGCAGTTCTTC. Its translation is CASSSWDRGNNEQFF.

J is TRBJ2-5 and V is TRBV4-2, with 9 bases matching TRBD2. Trimming removed 4 bases from V and 3 bases from J; junction bases left unmatched: 6. This CDR3 region has 15 residues. Germline CDR1 and CDR2: LGHNA and YNFKEQ. The CDR3: CASSRQRGEEETQYF. CDR3 bases: TGTGCCAGCAGCCGACAGCGGGGGGAAGAAGAGACCCAGTACTTC.

There are a few counts of this clone. The rearrangement joins TRBV6-5 to TRBJ2-7, with 9 bases that match TRBD2. The CDR3 is made up of 15 amino acids. Germline values: CDR1 MNHEY, CDR2 SVGAGI. Germline trimming cut 5 bases from V and 3 bases from J; bases unmatched to any gene: 8. The CDR3 coding sequence is TGTGCCAGCAGTCGTTTTAGCGGGGGAGGCTACGAGCAGTACTTC. As protein: CASSRFSGGGYEQYF.

The rearrangement uses TRBV4-1 and TRBJ1-5, with TRBD1 matching 8 bases. Germline V gene lookup returns CDR1 MGHRA and CDR2 YSYEKL. The CDR3 length is 19 residues. V shed 4 bases and J 2 bases; nucleotides not matched to a gene: 16. CDR3 residues: CASSLLLRTGLFGNQPQHF. The CDR3 coding sequence is TGCGCCAGCAGCCTACTACTCCGGACAGGGCTTTTTGGCAATCAGCCCCAGCATTTT.

V usage is TRBV11-3 and J usage is TRBJ2-1, with 8 bases aligning to TRBD2. Looked up from germline, CDR1 is SGHNT and CDR2 is YENEEA. There are 15 residues in the CDR3. J lost 6 bases, V lost 3 bases, and 7 bases had no gene match. The CDR3 DNA reads as TGTGCCAGCAGCTTGGGACTAGGACTGACCAATGAGCAGTTCTTC. Protein: CASSLGLGLTNEQFF.

The chain is built from TRBV5-1 and TRBJ2-5; the match to TRBD1 covers 9 bases. J gave up 1 base and V 0 bases, and 1 base lay outside the gene matches. There are 15 residues in the CDR3. CDR1 is SGHRS and CDR2 is YFSETQ in the germline V gene. The CDR3 reads CASSLGGQGQETQYF. The CDR3 coding sequence is TGCGCCAGCAGCTTGGGGGGACAGGGCCAAGAGACCCAGTACTTC.

This chain connects TRBV27 to TRBJ1-1; TRBD1 agrees at 9 bases. Germline values: CDR1 MNHEY, CDR2 SMNVEV (reference sequence). This CDR3 is 14 amino acids long. J gave up 5 bases and V 2 bases, and 3 bases lay outside the gene matches. CDR3 nucleotide sequence: TGTGCCAGCAGTTTAGACAGGGGGGTTACTGAAGCTTTCTTT. Residues: CASSLDRGVTEAFF.

The DNA of the CDR3 is TGCGCCAGCAGCCAAGACCCGGGACAGGCCCCATCCTACGAGCAGTACTTC. It is translated as CASSQDPGQAPSYEQYF. The chain couples TRBV4-3 to TRBJ2-7, with 8 bases matching TRBD1. V lost 0 bases, J lost 1 base, and 8 bases stayed unmatched. Germline V gene lookup returns CDR1 LGHNA and CDR2 YSLEER. CDR3 length equals 17 residues.